This record concerns one T cell receptor beta chain sequence. Because the CDR3's place on the DNA is in doubt, the DNA is left out and the CDR3 is given as listed by TCRdb. The source of the sample is a study of cytomegalovirus exposure and HLA in healthy donors. The PCR had 60 Vbeta and 13 Jbeta primers. Generated by immunoSEQ multiplex PCR, the TCRdb table keeps only in-frame clones and is missing some. Of under 200,000 clones in the sample, 70% to 90% were seen once. The germline CDR1 and CDR2 sequences are MNHNS and SASEGT. With termini counted, the CDR3 has 18 amino acids. This chain joins TRBV6-1 and TRBJ2-2; TRBD2 is the table's D call and was not checked against the DNA. Material: PBMCs. The sequence came from a man aged 18-30 years in good health and CMV-seropositive. CDR3 sequence: CASSDFGPGGSYTGELFF.